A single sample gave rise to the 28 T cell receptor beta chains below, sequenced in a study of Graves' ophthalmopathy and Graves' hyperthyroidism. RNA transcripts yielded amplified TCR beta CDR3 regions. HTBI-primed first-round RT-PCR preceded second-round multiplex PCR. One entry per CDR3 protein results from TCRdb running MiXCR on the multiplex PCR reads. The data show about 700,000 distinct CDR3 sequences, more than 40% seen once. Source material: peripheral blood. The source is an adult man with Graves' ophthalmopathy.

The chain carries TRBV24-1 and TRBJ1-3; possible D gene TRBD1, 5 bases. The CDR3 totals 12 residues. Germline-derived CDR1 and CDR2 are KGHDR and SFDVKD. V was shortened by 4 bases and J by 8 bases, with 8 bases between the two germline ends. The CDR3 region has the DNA TGTGCCACCAGTGACCGGGACTACACCATATATTTT. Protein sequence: CATSDRDYTIYF.

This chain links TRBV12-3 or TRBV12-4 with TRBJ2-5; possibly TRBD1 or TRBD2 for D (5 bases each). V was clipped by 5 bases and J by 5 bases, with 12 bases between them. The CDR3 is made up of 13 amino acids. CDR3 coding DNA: TGTGCCAGCAGTACCGGGACGTCGGAGACCCAGTACTTC. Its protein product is CASSTGTSETQYF.

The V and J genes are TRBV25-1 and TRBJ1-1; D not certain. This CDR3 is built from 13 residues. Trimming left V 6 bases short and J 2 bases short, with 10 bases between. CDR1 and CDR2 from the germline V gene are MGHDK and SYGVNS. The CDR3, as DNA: TGTGCCAGCAGGACTATCGGTAACACTGAAGCTTTCTTT. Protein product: CASRTIGNTEAFF.

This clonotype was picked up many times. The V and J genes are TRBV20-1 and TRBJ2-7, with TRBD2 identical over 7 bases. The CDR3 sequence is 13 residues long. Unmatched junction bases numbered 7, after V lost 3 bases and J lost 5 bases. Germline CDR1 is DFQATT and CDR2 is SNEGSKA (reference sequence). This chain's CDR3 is CSARPPTSNEQYF. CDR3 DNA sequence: TGCAGTGCTAGGCCCCCGACTAGCAACGAGCAGTACTTC.

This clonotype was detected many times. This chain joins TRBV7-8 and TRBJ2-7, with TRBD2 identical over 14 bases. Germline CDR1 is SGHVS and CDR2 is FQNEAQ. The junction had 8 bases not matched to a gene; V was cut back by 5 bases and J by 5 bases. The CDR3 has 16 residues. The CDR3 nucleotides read TGTGCCAGCAGCCCGCAGACTAGCGGGGGGGTAAACGAGCAGTACTTC. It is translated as CASSPQTSGGVNEQYF.

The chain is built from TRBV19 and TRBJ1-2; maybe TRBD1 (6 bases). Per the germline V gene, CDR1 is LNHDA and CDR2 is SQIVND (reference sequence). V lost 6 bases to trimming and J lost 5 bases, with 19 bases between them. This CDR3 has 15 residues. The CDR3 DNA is TGTGCCAGTAGCCCCCGAGGCGGGGGGCAATATGGCTACACCTTC. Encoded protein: CASSPRGGGQYGYTF. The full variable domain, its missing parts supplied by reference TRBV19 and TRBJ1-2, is DGGITQSPKYLFRKEGQNVTLSCEQNLNHDAMYWYRQDPGQGLRLIYYSQIVNDFQKGDIAEGYSVSREKKESFPLTVTSAQKNPTAFYLCASSPRGGGQYGYTFGSGTRLTVV.

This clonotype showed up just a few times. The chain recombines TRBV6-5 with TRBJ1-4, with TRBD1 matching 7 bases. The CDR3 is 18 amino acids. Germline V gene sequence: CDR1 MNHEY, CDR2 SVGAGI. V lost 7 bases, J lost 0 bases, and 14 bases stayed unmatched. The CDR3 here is CASTPTGTAIATNEKLFF. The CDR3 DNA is TGTGCCAGCACGCCCACCGGGACAGCCATTGCAACTAATGAAAAACTGTTTTTT.

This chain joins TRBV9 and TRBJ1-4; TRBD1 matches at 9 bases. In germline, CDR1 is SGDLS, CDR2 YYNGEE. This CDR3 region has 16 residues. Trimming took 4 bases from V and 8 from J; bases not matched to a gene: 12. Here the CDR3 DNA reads TGTGCCAGCAGCCAAGAAGGGACAGGGCGTGAAGAAAAACTGTTTTTT. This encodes CASSQEGTGREEKLFF.

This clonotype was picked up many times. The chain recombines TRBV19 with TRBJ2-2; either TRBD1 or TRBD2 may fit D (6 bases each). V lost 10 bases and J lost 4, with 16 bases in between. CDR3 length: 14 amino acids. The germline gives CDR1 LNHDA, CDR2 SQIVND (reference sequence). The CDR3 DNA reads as TGTGCCACTAAGGGGGGCGGTGGCACCGGGGAGCTGTTTTTT. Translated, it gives CATKGGGGTGELFF.

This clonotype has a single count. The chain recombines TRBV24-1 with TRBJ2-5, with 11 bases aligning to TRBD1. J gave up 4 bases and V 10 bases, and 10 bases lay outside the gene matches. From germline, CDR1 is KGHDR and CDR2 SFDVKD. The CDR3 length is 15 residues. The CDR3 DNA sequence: TGTGCCACGGCGCCCCGGGACAGGGGGGGAGAGACCCAGTACTTC. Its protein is CATAPRDRGGETQYF.

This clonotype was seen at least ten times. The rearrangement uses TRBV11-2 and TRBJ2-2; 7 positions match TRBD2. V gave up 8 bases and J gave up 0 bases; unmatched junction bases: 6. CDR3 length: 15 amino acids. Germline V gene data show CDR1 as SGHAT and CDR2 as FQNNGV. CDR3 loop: CASRWDYTNTGELFF. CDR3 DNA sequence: TGTGCCAGCCGATGGGACTATACGAACACCGGGGAGCTGTTTTTT.

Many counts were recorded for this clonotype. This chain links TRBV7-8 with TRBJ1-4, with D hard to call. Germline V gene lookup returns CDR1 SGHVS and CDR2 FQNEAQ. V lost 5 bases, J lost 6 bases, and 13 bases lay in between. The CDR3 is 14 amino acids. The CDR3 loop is CASSPPGFDEKLFF. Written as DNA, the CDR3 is TGTGCCAGCAGCCCTCCGGGCTTTGATGAAAAACTGTTTTTT.

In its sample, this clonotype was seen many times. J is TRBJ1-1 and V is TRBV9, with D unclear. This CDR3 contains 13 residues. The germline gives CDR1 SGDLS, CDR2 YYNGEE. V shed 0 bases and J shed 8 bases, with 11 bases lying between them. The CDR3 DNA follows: TGTGCCAGCAGCGTAGGAACGTCGCCCGAAGCTTTCTTT. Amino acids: CASSVGTSPEAFF.

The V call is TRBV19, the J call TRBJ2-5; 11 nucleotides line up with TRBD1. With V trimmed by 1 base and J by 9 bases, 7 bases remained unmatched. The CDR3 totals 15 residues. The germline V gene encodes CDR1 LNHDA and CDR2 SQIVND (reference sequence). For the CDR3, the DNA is TGTGCCAGTAGTATAGGGGACAGGGGGGGACAGCCCCAGTACTTC. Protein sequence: CASSIGDRGGQPQYF.

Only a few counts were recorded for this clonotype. In nucleotides, the CDR3 is TGCAGTGCTAGAGATCTGGGACAGGACAACTATGGCTACACCTTC. It is translated as CSARDLGQDNYGYTF. The chain has TRBV20-1 and TRBJ1-2; 8 bases line up with TRBD1. CDR1 and CDR2 (germline): DFQATT, SNEGSKA (reference sequence). This CDR3 contains 15 residues. V trimming: 0 bases; J trimming: 2 bases; junction bases outside the gene matches: 5.

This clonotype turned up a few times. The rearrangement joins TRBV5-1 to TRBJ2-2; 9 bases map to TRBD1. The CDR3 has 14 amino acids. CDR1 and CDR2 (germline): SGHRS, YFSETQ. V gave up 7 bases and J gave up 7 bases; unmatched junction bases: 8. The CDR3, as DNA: TGCGCCAGCGGAACGGGACAGGGTAACGGGGAGCTGTTTTTT. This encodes CASGTGQGNGELFF.

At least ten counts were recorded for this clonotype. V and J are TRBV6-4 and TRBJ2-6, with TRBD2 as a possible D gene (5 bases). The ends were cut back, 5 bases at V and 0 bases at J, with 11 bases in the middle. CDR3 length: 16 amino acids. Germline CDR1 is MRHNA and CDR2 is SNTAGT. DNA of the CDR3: TGTGCCAGCAGTCTCCGAGGGAACTCTGGGGCCAACGTCCTGACTTTC. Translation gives CASSLRGNSGANVLTF.

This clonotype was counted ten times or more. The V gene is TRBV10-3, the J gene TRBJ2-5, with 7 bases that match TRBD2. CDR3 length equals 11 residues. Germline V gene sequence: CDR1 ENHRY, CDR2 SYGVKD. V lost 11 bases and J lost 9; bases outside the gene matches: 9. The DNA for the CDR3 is TGTGCCGTAGGGACTATAGAAGCCCAGTACTTC. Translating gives CAVGTIEAQYF.

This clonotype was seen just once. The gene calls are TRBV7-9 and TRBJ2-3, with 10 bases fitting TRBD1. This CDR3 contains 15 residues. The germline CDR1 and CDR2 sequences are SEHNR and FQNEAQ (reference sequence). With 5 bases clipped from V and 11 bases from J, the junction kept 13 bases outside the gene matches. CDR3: CASSRGTGVGHEQYF. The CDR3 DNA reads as TGTGCCAGCAGCCGCGGGACAGGGGTTGGTCATGAGCAGTATTTT.

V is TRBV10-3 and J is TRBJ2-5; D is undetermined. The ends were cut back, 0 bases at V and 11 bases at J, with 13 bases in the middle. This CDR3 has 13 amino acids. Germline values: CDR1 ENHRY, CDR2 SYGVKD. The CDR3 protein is CAISESGGMAQYF. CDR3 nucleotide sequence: TGTGCCATCAGTGAGTCAGGTGGGATGGCGCAGTACTTC.

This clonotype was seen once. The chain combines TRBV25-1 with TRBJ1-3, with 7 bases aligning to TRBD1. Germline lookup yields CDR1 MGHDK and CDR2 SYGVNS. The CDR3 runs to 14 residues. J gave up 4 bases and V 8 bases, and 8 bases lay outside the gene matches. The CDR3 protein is CASSAGTVGNTIYF. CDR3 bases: TGTGCCAGCTCAGCCGGGACAGTCGGAAACACCATATATTTT.

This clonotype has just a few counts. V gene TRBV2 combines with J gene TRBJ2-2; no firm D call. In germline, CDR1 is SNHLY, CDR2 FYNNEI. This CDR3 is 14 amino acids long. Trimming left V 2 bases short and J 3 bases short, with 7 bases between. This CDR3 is CASSERADTGELFF. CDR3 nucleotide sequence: TGTGCCAGCAGTGAAAGGGCCGACACCGGGGAGCTGTTTTTT.

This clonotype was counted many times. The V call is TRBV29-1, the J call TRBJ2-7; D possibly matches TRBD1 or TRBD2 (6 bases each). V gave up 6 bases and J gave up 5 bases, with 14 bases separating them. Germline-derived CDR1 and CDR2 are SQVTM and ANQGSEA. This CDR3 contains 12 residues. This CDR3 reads CSVGGGLNEQYF. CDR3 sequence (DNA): TGCAGCGTGGGGGGCGGACTGAACGAGCAGTACTTC.

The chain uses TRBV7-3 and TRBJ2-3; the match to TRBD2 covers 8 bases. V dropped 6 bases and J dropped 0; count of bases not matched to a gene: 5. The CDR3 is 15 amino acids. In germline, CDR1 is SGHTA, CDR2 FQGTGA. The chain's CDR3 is CASSHGRDSTDTQYF. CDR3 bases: TGTGCCAGCAGTCACGGGAGGGATAGCACAGATACGCAGTATTTT.

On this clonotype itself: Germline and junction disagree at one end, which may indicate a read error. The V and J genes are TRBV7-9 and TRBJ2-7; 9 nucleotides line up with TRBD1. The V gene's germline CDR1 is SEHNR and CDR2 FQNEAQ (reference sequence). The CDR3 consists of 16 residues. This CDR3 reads CASSQAGQGGSYEQYF. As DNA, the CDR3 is TGCGCCAGCAGCCAAGCGGGACAGGGAGGTTCCTACGAGCAGTACTTC.

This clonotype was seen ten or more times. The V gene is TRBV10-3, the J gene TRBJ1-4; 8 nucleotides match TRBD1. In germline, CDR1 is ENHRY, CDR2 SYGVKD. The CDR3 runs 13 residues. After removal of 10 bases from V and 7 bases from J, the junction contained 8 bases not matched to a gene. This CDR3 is CASSPDRAEKLFF. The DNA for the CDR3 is TGTGCCAGCAGCCCGGACAGGGCTGAAAAACTGTTTTTT.

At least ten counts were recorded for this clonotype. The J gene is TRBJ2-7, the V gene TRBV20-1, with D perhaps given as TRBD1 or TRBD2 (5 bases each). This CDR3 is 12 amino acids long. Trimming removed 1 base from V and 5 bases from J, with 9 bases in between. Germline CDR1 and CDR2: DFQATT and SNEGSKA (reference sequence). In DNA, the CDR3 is TGCAGTGCTAGAGTAAGAGGGGACGAGCAGTACTTC. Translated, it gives CSARVRGDEQYF.

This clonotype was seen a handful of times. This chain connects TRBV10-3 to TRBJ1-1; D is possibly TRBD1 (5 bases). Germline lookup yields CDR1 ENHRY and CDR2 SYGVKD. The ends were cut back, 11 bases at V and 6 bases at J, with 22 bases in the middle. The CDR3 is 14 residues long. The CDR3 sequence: CAWTQDVGRAEAFF. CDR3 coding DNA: TGTGCCTGGACCCAGGACGTCGGCAGGGCTGAAGCTTTCTTT.